A single T cell receptor (beta chain) is shown here with its context. In terms of age and location, participants ranged from about 18 to 95 years and lived in about 25 US areas. TCRdb keeps only in-frame clones here, not all; method: immunoSEQ multiplex PCR. The sample records about 180,000 clones, about 82% being singletons. The data are from a study of blood T cell repertoires in COVID-19. About the research overall: Sources were T cells, B-cell-depleted T cells, or PBMCs; the material itself was cDNA or gDNA.

The length of the CDR3 is 17 residues. CDR1 and CDR2 (germline): PRHDT, FYEKMQ (reference sequence). The sample was PBMCs or T cells enriched from blood (not recorded which). This rearrangement joins TRBV13 to TRBJ2-3; the match to TRBD2 covers 9 bases. This sequence originates from a woman in her 30s who had recovered from COVID-19. CDR3 sequence reads: CGAGRLQTSGSTDTQYF. The CDR3 bases are TGTGGCGCAGGGAGGTTGCAGACTAGCGGTAGCACAGATACGCAGTATTTT.